The source of this T cell receptor (beta chain) is a study of blood T cell repertoires in COVID-19. Study-level background: T cells, B-cell-depleted T cells, or PBMCs provided the cDNA or gDNA that served as material.

Original methodology: Reference gene primer amplification yielded estimated nucleated cell counts. Clones were sequenced by immunoSEQ multiplex PCR, and TCRdb holds only the in-frame ones, with some missing. Clone size and V and J calls were adopted from that table, with D and trimming inferred from the DNA. The sample carries more than 350,000 clones, about 87% recorded once. During active infection, Seattle patients enrolled and were then monitored through disease. Germline V gene sequence: CDR1 LNHDA, CDR2 SQIVND (reference sequence). This CDR3 has 14 amino acids. With 9 bases clipped from V and 9 bases from J, the junction kept 9 bases outside the gene matches.

The chain recombines TRBV19 with TRBJ2-1; 12 bases align to TRBD2. The source material was peripheral blood. The TCR originated in a woman aged 25 to 39 with COVID-19, enrolled during active disease. CDR3 in DNA: TGTGCCAGCAGTCCTAGCGGGAGGGTAGGTGAGCAGTTCTTC. Translating it yields CASSPSGRVGEQFF.